A single sample is the source of the 20 T cell receptor beta chains below, sequenced in a study of blood T cell repertoires in COVID-19. TCRdb's table, derived via immunoSEQ multiplex PCR, lists solely in-frame clones and lacks some. Among roughly 180,000 clones listed, roughly three quarters were seen once. The sequencing input was peripheral blood. The receptor source for this set is a woman older than 75 with COVID-19, enrolled during active disease.

This chain uses TRBV5-1 with TRBJ2-2, with TRBD1 matching over 8 bases. Trimming cost V 1 base and J 3 bases; bases outside gene matches: 14. Germline V gene data show CDR1 as SGHRS and CDR2 as YFSETQ. The CDR3 extends over 19 amino acids. The chain's CDR3 is CASSLYRTGRIRDTGELFF. DNA of the CDR3: TGCGCCAGCAGCTTGTATCGGACAGGGAGGATAAGGGACACCGGGGAGCTGTTTTTT.

The genes are TRBV19 and TRBJ1-2; 12 nucleotides align to TRBD1. The germline CDR1 and CDR2 sequences are LNHDA and SQIVND (reference sequence). The V gene end was trimmed by 3 bases and the J gene end by 4 bases; junction bases not matched to a gene: 3. This CDR3 contains 15 residues. CDR3 sequence (DNA): TGTGCCAGTAGTATCGGGACAGGGGGCACCTATGGCTACACCTTC. Protein product: CASSIGTGGTYGYTF. The whole variable domain, remainder taken from reference TRBV19 and TRBJ1-2, is DGGITQSPKYLFRKEGQNVTLSCEQNLNHDAMYWYRQDPGQGLRLIYYSQIVNDFQKGDIAEGYSVSREKKESFPLTVTSAQKNPTAFYLCASSIGTGGTYGYTFGSGTRLTVV.

This clone was seen at least ten times. The chain is built from TRBV4-2 and TRBJ2-3, with D unresolved. Germline V CDR1 and CDR2: LGHNA, YNFKEQ. The V end lost 0 bases, the J end lost 0 bases, and 7 bases lay between the germline ends. The CDR3 has 15 amino acids. The CDR3 DNA reads TGTGCCAGCAGCCAAGACGTTTTAAGCACAGATACGCAGTATTTT. It is translated as CASSQDVLSTDTQYF.

This clone was seen a single time. The chain uses TRBV7-2 and TRBJ2-7; the D gene is possibly TRBD2 (6 bases). V was clipped by 0 bases and J by 3 bases, with 9 bases between them. From germline, CDR1 is SGHTA and CDR2 FQGNSA. This CDR3 is built from 14 residues. CDR3 amino acids: CASSLAGGDYEQYF. The CDR3 DNA reads as TGTGCCAGCAGCTTAGCGGGAGGCGACTACGAGCAGTACTTC. The variable domain in full, completed from reference TRBV7-2 and TRBJ2-7, reads GAGVSQSPSNKVTEKGKDVELRCDPISGHTALYWYRQSLGQGLEFLIYFQGNSAPDKSGLPSDRFSAERTGGSVSTLTIQRTQQEDSAVYLCASSLAGGDYEQYFGPGTRLTVT.

The chain couples TRBV5-5 to TRBJ2-3; unclear D gene. Germline CDR1 and CDR2: SGHKS and YYEKEE (reference sequence). The V and J ends lost 0 bases and 4 bases respectively, with 12 bases between them. CDR3 length: 15 residues. CDR3 protein: CASSLEAGYADTQYF. The DNA for the CDR3 is TGTGCCAGCAGCTTGGAAGCTGGTTACGCAGATACGCAGTATTTT.

This chain uses TRBV7-9 with TRBJ2-1; 11 bases align to TRBD2. Germline V lookup: CDR1 SEHNR, CDR2 FQNEAQ (reference sequence). V lost 1 base to trimming and J lost 9 bases; unmatched junction nucleotides: 5. This CDR3 spans 15 amino acids. The CDR3 loop reads CASSLGSGRAGEQFF. For the CDR3, the DNA is TGTGCCAGCAGCTTAGGTAGCGGGAGGGCCGGTGAGCAGTTCTTC.

The chain carries TRBV21-1 and TRBJ2-2; no DNA check was done on the table's D call, TRBD1. TRBV21-1 is labeled a pseudogene. There are 20 residues in the CDR3. CDR3 residues: CASSKRSKWQMARDTGELFF. The CDR3, as DNA: TGTGCCAGCAGCAAAAGGTCAAAATGGCAAATGGCCAGGGACACCGGGGAGCTGTTTTTT.

This chain connects TRBV7-9 to TRBJ2-1; weak D call: TRBD2 (6 bases). Germline loops: CDR1 SEHNR, CDR2 FQNEAQ (reference sequence). Trimming removed 1 base at V and 2 bases at J, with 9 bases between. The CDR3 consists of 15 residues. The CDR3 DNA reads as TGTGCCAGCAGCTTAGTTGGGAGGACCTACAATGAGCAGTTCTTC. The encoded protein is CASSLVGRTYNEQFF.

This chain connects TRBV5-1 to TRBJ2-7; weak D call: TRBD1 (6 bases). Per germline, CDR1 SGHRS and CDR2 YFSETQ. The CDR3 length is 17 residues. V was clipped by 0 bases and J by 4 bases, with 20 bases between them. Here the CDR3 reads CASSLARGPFNIYEQYF. CDR3 nucleotides: TGCGCCAGCAGCTTGGCCAGGGGACCCTTCAATATTTACGAGCAGTACTTC.

The chain is built from TRBV12-3 or TRBV12-4 and TRBJ1-2; 9 bases agree with TRBD1. V shed 4 bases, J shed 8 bases, and the junction held 5 bases outside the gene matches. CDR3 length: 13 residues. Here the CDR3 reads CASSWDRASGYTF. Here the CDR3 DNA reads TGTGCCAGCAGTTGGGACAGGGCAAGCGGCTACACCTTC.

This chain links TRBV7-8 with TRBJ2-3, with 7 bases fitting TRBD1. This CDR3 is 14 amino acids long. Trimming cost V 1 base and J 6 bases; bases outside gene matches: 4. From germline, CDR1 is SGHVS and CDR2 FQNEAQ. CDR3 in amino acids: CASSLEGASDTQYF. The CDR3 region has the DNA TGTGCCAGCAGCTTAGAGGGGGCCTCGGATACGCAGTATTTT.

The rearrangement links TRBV18 to TRBJ1-1, with D perhaps TRBD1 (6 bases). Germline V gene lookup returns CDR1 KGHSH and CDR2 LQKENI. V was trimmed by 7 bases and J by 1 base, leaving 16 bases between them. There are 15 residues in the CDR3. CDR3 in DNA: TGTGCCAGCTGTCGAGAGAGGGGGACGAACACTGAAGCTTTCTTT. Translation: CASCRERGTNTEAFF.

Only one count was recorded for this clone. This sequence joins TRBV5-6 and TRBJ2-3; the D is unclear. Trimming left V 0 bases short and J 6 bases short, with 5 bases between. This CDR3 region has 12 residues. Germline CDR1 SGHDT, CDR2 YYEEEE. The DNA for the CDR3 is TGTGCCAGCAGCTTGGTTAGCGATACGCAGTATTTT. It translates to CASSLVSDTQYF.

This sequence joins TRBV4-2 and TRBJ2-3; weak D call: TRBD1 (6 bases). The CDR3 contains 18 residues. Germline lookup yields CDR1 LGHNA and CDR2 YNFKEQ. Trimming stripped 1 base from V and 0 bases from J, with 17 bases between. The CDR3 spells CASSQGAGGGPSTDTQYF. Written as DNA, the CDR3 is TGTGCCAGCAGCCAAGGGGCTGGGGGCGGCCCTAGCACAGATACGCAGTATTTT.

This chain uses TRBV19 with TRBJ1-2, with 7 bases aligning to TRBD1. This CDR3 has 16 amino acids. CDR1 and CDR2 (germline): LNHDA, SQIVND (reference sequence). J was trimmed by 2 bases and V by 4 bases; bases with no gene match: 10. In nucleotides, the CDR3 is TGTGCCAGTAGTACACCCTCGACAGGGATCAACTATGGCTACACCTTC. As protein: CASSTPSTGINYGYTF. Full variable domain (outside the CDR3, taken from reference TRBV19 and TRBJ1-2): DGGITQSPKYLFRKEGQNVTLSCEQNLNHDAMYWYRQDPGQGLRLIYYSQIVNDFQKGDIAEGYSVSREKKESFPLTVTSAQKNPTAFYLCASSTPSTGINYGYTFGSGTRLTVV.

This sequence joins TRBV27 and TRBJ2-3; TRBD1 aligns across 9 bases. The CDR3 length is 13 residues. V lost 2 bases to trimming and J lost 14 bases; unmatched junction nucleotides: 8. Germline CDR1 reads MNHEY; CDR2 reads SMNVEV (reference sequence). For the CDR3, the DNA is TGTGCCAGCAGTTTAGCGGTCACAGGGGGCTGGTATTTT. This translates into CASSLAVTGGWYF.

The gene calls are TRBV19 and TRBJ1-2, with a tentative D call TRBD1 (5 bases). Germline CDR1 and CDR2: LNHDA and SQIVND (reference sequence). The V gene lost 3 bases and the J gene lost 4 bases, with 18 bases spanning the gap. The CDR3 totals 16 residues. The CDR3 sequence: CASSMSYDRGSYGYTF. The CDR3 nucleotides read TGTGCCAGTAGTATGTCGTATGACAGAGGCAGCTATGGCTACACCTTC.

The chain carries TRBV9 and TRBJ2-5; 10 nucleotides align to TRBD2. The trim removed 2 bases at V and 1 base at J, leaving 2 bases unmatched. CDR3 length: 15 residues. CDR1 SGDLS and CDR2 YYNGEE come from the germline V gene. DNA for the CDR3: TGTGCCAGCAGCGTTAGCGGGGGGTCCCAAGAGACCCAGTACTTC. It encodes CASSVSGGSQETQYF.

V usage is TRBV18 and J usage is TRBJ2-7, with TRBD1 identical over 7 bases. V was clipped by 4 bases and J by 0 bases; unmatched bases: 6. Germline V lookup: CDR1 KGHSH, CDR2 LQKENI. The CDR3 spans 15 residues. CDR3 nucleotides: TGTGCCAGCTCACTCGGGACAGTTCCCTCCTACGAGCAGTACTTC. Translation gives CASSLGTVPSYEQYF.

In its sample, this clone was seen a few times. The J gene is TRBJ2-3, the V gene TRBV9, with 9 bases identical to TRBD2. Germline V gives CDR1 SGDLS, CDR2 YYNGEE. V lost 3 bases and J lost 6; bases outside the gene matches: 2. This CDR3 has 13 residues. For the CDR3, the DNA is TGTGCCAGCAGCGGCGGGGGGGAGGATACGCAGTATTTT. Translation gives CASSGGGEDTQYF. Together with reference TRBV9 and TRBJ2-3, the CDR3 gives the full variable domain: DSGVTQTPKHLITATGQRVTLRCSPRSGDLSVYWYQQSLDQGLQFLIQYYNGEERAKGNILERFSAQQFPDLHSELNLSSLELGDSALYFCASSGGGEDTQYFGPGTRLTVL.